A single sample gave rise to the 14 T cell receptor beta chains below, sequenced in a study of Ad26.COV2.S vaccination and SARS-CoV-2 variants. TCRdb keeps only in-frame clones here, not all; method: immunoSEQ multiplex PCR. The sample carries roughly 700,000 clones, 80% to 90% recorded once. Treatment denoted: some 19 received Ad26.COV2.S at low or high dose, single or two shots; about 5 received placebo; per-sample allocation not given. Material that was analyzed had been drawn on day 63 after the first vaccine or placebo injection. The source material was peripheral blood, sampled in a trial of Ad26.COV2.S vaccine versus placebo. Source of these receptors: a person between 18 and 65 years old who received the Ad26.COV2.S COVID-19 vaccine or a placebo.

The V and J genes are TRBV12-3 or TRBV12-4 and TRBJ1-2; 7 bases map to TRBD1. This CDR3 is built from 12 residues. V trimming: 5 bases; J trimming: 8 bases; junction bases outside the gene matches: 5. CDR3 loop: CASSPTGPGYTF. CDR3 nucleotide sequence: TGTGCCAGCAGTCCGACAGGGCCGGGCTACACCTTC.

This sequence joins TRBV30 and TRBJ1-5; no clear D. V was trimmed by 2 bases and J by 1 base, leaving 6 bases between them. CDR1 and CDR2 (germline): GTSNPN, SVGIG (reference sequence). The CDR3 covers 13 residues. The chain's CDR3 is CAWSQDSNQPQHF. The CDR3 DNA reads as TGTGCCTGGAGTCAGGACAGCAATCAGCCCCAGCATTTT.

V is TRBV5-6 and J is TRBJ1-6; D unresolved. Germline-derived CDR1 and CDR2 are SGHDT and YYEEEE. V lost 2 bases to trimming and J lost 8 bases, with 8 bases between them. The CDR3 totals 13 residues. CDR3 bases: TGTGCCAGCAGCTTAGTGAAGGATTCACCCCTCCACTTT. This codes for CASSLVKDSPLHF.

This chain connects TRBV3-1 (or the pseudogene TRBV3-2) to TRBJ1-2, with D perhaps matching TRBD1 (5 bases). Trimming took 4 bases from V and 2 from J, leaving 20 bases between them. Per germline, CDR1 LGHDT and CDR2 YNNKEL (reference sequence). The CDR3 covers 17 residues. The CDR3 DNA reads TGTGCCAGCAGCCGAGACCGGACGGGACTGGGGAACTATGGCTACACCTTC. As protein: CASSRDRTGLGNYGYTF.

The chain has TRBV6-5 and TRBJ1-3; D not certain. V was cut by 2 bases and J by 10 bases, with 12 bases left in between. This CDR3 region has 13 residues. From germline, CDR1 is MNHEY and CDR2 SVGAGI. CDR3 in amino acids: CASSYRTMETIYF. The CDR3 region has the DNA TGTGCCAGCAGTTACCGCACAATGGAAACCATATATTTT.

This clone has only one observation. The J gene is TRBJ2-7, the V gene TRBV5-1, with a weak D call TRBD1 (6 bases). Germline V lookup: CDR1 SGHRS, CDR2 YFSETQ. The V end lost 4 bases, the J end lost 2 bases, and 10 bases lay between the germline ends. This CDR3 has 13 amino acids. Written as DNA, the CDR3 is TGCGCCAGCAGCGGACAGTCCACCTACGAGCAGTACTTC. Translating it yields CASSGQSTYEQYF. The full variable domain, in which reference TRBV5-1 and TRBJ2-7 provide the parts outside the CDR3, is KAGVTQTPRYLIKTRGQQVTLSCSPISGHRSVSWYQQTPGQGLQFLFEYFSETQRNKGNFPGRFSGRQFSNSRSEMNVSTLELGDSALYLCASSGQSTYEQYFGPGTRLTVT.

This clone was recorded many times. The chain joins TRBV11-1 to TRBJ2-6; unclear D gene. Trimming cost V 5 bases and J 0 bases, with 8 bases left between them. The CDR3 consists of 15 residues. The germline V gene encodes CDR1 SGHAT and CDR2 FQDESV (reference sequence). Here the CDR3 reads CASSPRRSGANVLTF. CDR3 bases: TGTGCCAGCAGCCCCCGACGCTCTGGGGCCAACGTCCTGACTTTC.

This chain links TRBV9 with TRBJ2-3; D may be TRBD1 (6 bases). Trimming removed 4 bases from V and 3 bases from J, with 12 bases in between. The V gene's germline CDR1 is SGDLS and CDR2 YYNGEE. This CDR3 is 14 amino acids long. The CDR3 is CASSNRVGTDTQYF. The DNA for the CDR3 is TGTGCCAGCAGCAACAGGGTAGGAACAGATACGCAGTATTTT.

The chain recombines TRBV19 with TRBJ1-3, with D unresolved. Germline CDR1 reads LNHDA; CDR2 reads SQIVND (reference sequence). This CDR3 spans 14 amino acids. With 6 bases removed from V and 0 bases from J, the gap between germline ends came to 9 bases. The CDR3 DNA reads as TGTGCCAGTAGGAGACTGATCTCTGGAAACACCATATATTTT. Protein sequence: CASRRLISGNTIYF.

V and J are TRBV6-5 and TRBJ2-3, with D uncertain. Trimming removed 2 bases at V and 6 bases at J, with 3 bases between. The germline CDR1 and CDR2 sequences are MNHEY and SVGAGI. The CDR3 totals 11 residues. CDR3 sequence (DNA): TGTGCCAGCAGTTACCACGATACGCAGTATTTT. Amino acid sequence: CASSYHDTQYF.

The V and J genes are TRBV29-1 and TRBJ2-1, with D unresolved. The germline V and J ends were trimmed by 3 bases and 5 bases, with 14 bases remaining between them. Germline V lookup: CDR1 SQVTM, CDR2 ANQGSEA. This CDR3 is built from 14 residues. This CDR3 reads CSVEPPREDNEQFF. CDR3 nucleotides: TGCAGCGTTGAGCCTCCCCGAGAAGACAATGAGCAGTTCTTC.

The chain carries TRBV27 and TRBJ2-3, with D hard to call. Germline V lookup: CDR1 MNHEY, CDR2 SMNVEV (reference sequence). The V end was cut by 2 bases, the J end by 0 bases, with 3 bases between. The CDR3 has 13 residues. In DNA, the CDR3 is TGTGCCAGCAGTTTAGGTAGCACAGATACGCAGTATTTT. Protein: CASSLGSTDTQYF.

This chain joins TRBV30 and TRBJ2-3; 8 bases agree with TRBD2. This CDR3 is built from 13 residues. CDR1 and CDR2 (germline): GTSNPN, SVGIG (reference sequence). The ends lost 3 bases at V and 4 bases at J; junction bases unmatched: 3. The CDR3 bases are TGTGCCTGGAGACAAGCGGGGGCAGATACGCAGTATTTT. Translated, it gives CAWRQAGADTQYF. The full variable domain, in which reference TRBV30 and TRBJ2-3 provide the parts outside the CDR3, is SQTIHQWPATLVQPVGSPLSLECTVEGTSNPNLYWYRQAAGRGLQLLFYSVGIGQISSEVPQNLSASRPQDRQFILSSKKLLLSDSGFYLCAWRQAGADTQYFGPGTRLTVL.

The chain joins TRBV30 to TRBJ1-1; 7 positions agree with TRBD1. The germline V gene encodes CDR1 GTSNPN and CDR2 SVGIG (reference sequence). Losses at the gene ends were 8 bases for V and 3 bases for J; bases not matched to a gene: 9. This CDR3 contains 13 residues. CDR3 nucleotides: TGTGCCAACTACCGGGACAGCCACACTGAAGCTTTCTTT. Protein: CANYRDSHTEAFF.